Following are 25 T cell receptor beta chains from one sample sequenced in a study of T cell responses to AZD1222 COVID-19 vaccine (dated by TCRdb to the early 2020s). The protocol used for the library was the immunoSEQ multiplex PCR assay. Held by TCRdb, this immuneACCESS table contains in-frame sequences only and omits some clones. Under half of the omission traces to an unresolved V gene where checked; the cause of the rest is unknown. Across this sample there are 130,000 or so clones, with approximately 93% seen only once. Together, the top ten hold over 0.9% of the sample. Taken with the paper, the label for time point translates to: baseline before first vaccination. The treatment or condition label, as the study defines it: meningococcal conjugate vaccine given as trial control. Source: peripheral blood, taken on day 0 of MenACWY control vaccination. These receptors all come from an adult in good health.

This chain joins TRBV7-2 and TRBJ2-5; a weak D match, TRBD2 (6 bases). Trimming shortened V by 2 bases and J by 3 bases, and 19 bases separated the two germline ends. The CDR3 has 17 residues. Germline V gene lookup returns CDR1 SGHTA and CDR2 FQGNSA. The CDR3 sequence is CASSLLAWRREEETQYF. DNA for the CDR3: TGTGCCAGCAGCTTATTGGCATGGCGGAGGGAAGAAGAGACCCAGTACTTC.

This sequence joins TRBV9 and TRBJ2-7; TRBD1 is a possible D gene (6 bases). The germline V gene encodes CDR1 SGDLS and CDR2 YYNGEE. The CDR3 sequence is 14 residues long. Trimming stripped 3 bases from V and 1 base from J, with 11 bases between. The chain's CDR3 is CASSAAGQSYEQYF. CDR3 in DNA: TGTGCCAGCAGCGCCGCCGGACAGTCCTACGAGCAGTACTTC.

V gene TRBV28 combines with J gene TRBJ1-2; 10 bases match TRBD1. The CDR3 runs 17 residues. V shed 4 bases and J 3 bases; nucleotides not matched to a gene: 11. The V gene's germline CDR1 is MDHEN and CDR2 SYDVKM. This chain's CDR3 is CASSSGQGPTFYYGYTF. In DNA, the CDR3 is TGTGCCAGCAGTTCGGGACAGGGGCCTACTTTTTACTATGGCTACACCTTC.

The chain links TRBV19 to TRBJ2-5, with 9 bases matching TRBD2. Germline V gene lookup returns CDR1 LNHDA and CDR2 SQIVND (reference sequence). The J segment lost 5 bases and the V segment lost 10 bases, leaving 14 bases of the junction unmatched. The CDR3 runs 15 residues. The CDR3 loop is CATSKGGGAYETQYF. CDR3 nucleotides: TGTGCCACCTCCAAGGGCGGGGGGGCTTACGAGACCCAGTACTTC.

In DNA, the CDR3 is TGTGCCAGCAGCGTAAGTGCGATAAGGGGGGAGCAGTACTTC. As protein: CASSVSAIRGEQYF. The chain is built from TRBV9 and TRBJ2-7, with D tentatively TRBD1 (6 bases). Per germline, CDR1 SGDLS and CDR2 YYNGEE. The length of the CDR3 is 14 residues. Trimming took off 1 base at V and 7 bases at J, with 15 bases between the two ends.

This chain uses TRBV28 with TRBJ2-5; TRBD2 aligns across 7 bases. Germline trimming cut 5 bases from V and 5 bases from J; bases unmatched to any gene: 8. The CDR3 spans 14 residues. Germline V gene lookup returns CDR1 MDHEN and CDR2 SYDVKM. The CDR3 is CASSGAGRGETQYF. The CDR3 region has the DNA TGTGCCAGCAGTGGAGCGGGGCGGGGTGAGACCCAGTACTTC.

The chain joins TRBV19 to TRBJ2-1; D is unresolved. This CDR3 region has 15 residues. V dropped 7 bases and J dropped 8 bases, with 21 bases sitting between them. Germline assignment: CDR1 LNHDA and CDR2 SQIVND (reference sequence). The CDR3, as DNA: TGTGCCAGTACTCTGACCCCCAGCCTAATCGATGAGCAGTTCTTC. Its translation: CASTLTPSLIDEQFF.

The CDR3 DNA reads TGTGCCAGCAGCTTGAACCACGGGGAGCTGTTTTTT. It encodes CASSLNHGELFF. This chain joins TRBV5-5 and TRBJ2-2; D is undetermined. Trimming removed 1 base from V and 7 bases from J, with 5 bases in between. Germline CDR1 reads SGHKS; CDR2 reads YYEKEE (reference sequence). The CDR3 has 12 amino acids. The whole variable domain, remainder taken from reference TRBV5-5 and TRBJ2-2, is DAGVTQSPTHLIKTRGQQVTLRCSPISGHKSVSWYQQVLGQGPQFIFQYYEKEERGRGNFPDRFSARQFPNYSSELNVNALLLGDSALYLCASSLNHGELFFGEGSRLTVL.

The CDR3 DNA sequence: TGTGCCAGCAGTTTATCGATACCAGAGACCCAGTACTTC. It translates to CASSLSIPETQYF. The chain uses TRBV27 and TRBJ2-5; D is undetermined. The CDR3 length is 13 residues. Trimming pared 0 bases from V and 4 bases from J, leaving 6 bases between. Germline CDR1 reads MNHEY; CDR2 reads SMNVEV (reference sequence).

The rearrangement links TRBV4-1 to TRBJ1-6; D unresolved. From germline, CDR1 is MGHRA and CDR2 YSYEKL. V lost 3 bases, J lost 0 bases, and 9 bases lay in between. This CDR3 spans 16 amino acids. The DNA of the CDR3 is TGCGCCAGCAGCCAGAGAAGGGTCTCCTATAATTCACCCCTCCACTTT. Its translation: CASSQRRVSYNSPLHF.

The gene calls are TRBV7-9 and TRBJ2-7; D may be TRBD1 or TRBD2 (5 bases each). This CDR3 comprises 13 residues. CDR1 SEHNR and CDR2 FQNEAQ come from the germline V gene (reference sequence). V lost 5 bases and J lost 5, with 13 bases in between. CDR3 amino acids: CASSPTAADEQYF. The CDR3 DNA reads as TGTGCCAGCAGCCCGACAGCAGCGGACGAGCAGTACTTC. Full variable domain (rest looked up from reference TRBV7-9 and TRBJ2-7): DTGVSQNPRHKITKRGQNVTFRCDPISEHNRLYWYRQTLGQGPEFLTYFQNEAQLEKSRLLSDRFSAERPKGSFSTLEIQRTEQGDSAMYLCASSPTAADEQYFGPGTRLTVT.

The V gene is TRBV19, the J gene TRBJ2-1, with 11 bases identical to TRBD2. This CDR3 is built from 18 residues. Trimming took 4 bases from V and 9 from J; bases not matched to a gene: 17. CDR1 LNHDA and CDR2 SQIVND come from the germline V gene (reference sequence). This CDR3 reads CASSSLLAGGPAWAEQFF. For the CDR3, the DNA is TGTGCCAGTAGTAGCCTCTTAGCGGGAGGGCCAGCCTGGGCTGAGCAGTTCTTC.

This chain connects TRBV11-3 to TRBJ2-5; D might be TRBD1 (5 bases). In germline, CDR1 is SGHNT, CDR2 YENEEA. Trimming took 0 bases from V and 0 from J, leaving 17 bases between them. This CDR3 region has 18 residues. CDR3 amino acids: CASSLDREEAWYQETQYF. The CDR3 nucleotides are TGTGCCAGCAGCTTAGACAGGGAAGAAGCTTGGTACCAAGAGACCCAGTACTTC.

This chain links TRBV4-3 with TRBJ1-4, with no clear D. Germline lookup yields CDR1 LGHNA and CDR2 YSLEER. Trimming removed 0 bases at V and 3 bases at J, with 11 bases between. The CDR3 runs 16 residues. CDR3 DNA: TGCGCCAGCAGCCAAGATTACAACAACCCTAATGAAAAACTGTTTTTT. Protein product: CASSQDYNNPNEKLFF.

The chain recombines TRBV4-1 with TRBJ2-6; D is unresolved. Trimming pared 1 base from V and 0 bases from J, leaving 13 bases between. Germline V gives CDR1 MGHRA, CDR2 YSYEKL. This CDR3 is 18 amino acids long. As DNA, the CDR3 is TGCGCCAGCAGCCAAGGCGCAAATACTATCTCTGGGGCCAACGTCCTGACTTTC. It specifies CASSQGANTISGANVLTF.

The V call is TRBV10-3, the J call TRBJ2-6; D perhaps matches TRBD1 (6 bases). The CDR3 is made up of 16 amino acids. The germline V gene has CDR1 ENHRY and CDR2 SYGVKD. V shed 10 bases and J shed 0 bases, with 16 bases lying between them. CDR3: CATQDSINSGANVLTF. The CDR3 coding sequence is TGTGCCACCCAGGACAGTATAAACTCTGGGGCCAACGTCCTGACTTTC.

This sequence joins TRBV18 and TRBJ1-6; D might be TRBD1 (6 bases). This CDR3 is 17 amino acids long. V gave up 3 bases and J gave up 6 bases, with 18 bases separating them. The germline V gene encodes CDR1 KGHSH and CDR2 LQKENI. CDR3 region: CASSPISTGTGNSPLHF. In DNA form, the CDR3 reads TGTGCCAGCTCACCCATCTCAACAGGGACTGGTAATTCACCCCTCCACTTT.

The genes are TRBV11-3 and TRBJ1-1, with D maybe TRBD1 (6 bases). From germline, CDR1 is SGHNT and CDR2 YENEEA. The CDR3 has 13 residues. The V gene lost 4 bases and the J gene lost 2 bases, with 8 bases spanning the gap. As DNA, the CDR3 is TGTGCCAGCAGCTCGACAGGTAACACTGAAGCTTTCTTT. It encodes CASSSTGNTEAFF.

The chain joins TRBV11-3 to TRBJ2-1, with 12 bases matching TRBD2. Germline V CDR1 and CDR2: SGHNT, YENEEA. The CDR3 is 15 amino acids. V gave up 1 base and J gave up 7 bases; unmatched junction bases: 2. The CDR3 DNA follows: TGTGCCAGCAGCTTAGGGACTAGCGGGACTAATGAGCAGTTCTTC. The encoded protein is CASSLGTSGTNEQFF.

The gene calls are TRBV9 and TRBJ1-1; 7 nucleotides agree with TRBD1. The trim removed 4 bases at V and 2 bases at J, leaving 8 bases unmatched. The CDR3 extends over 15 amino acids. Germline CDR1 SGDLS, CDR2 YYNGEE. The CDR3 nucleotides are TGTGCCAGCAGCACTCACGGGACAGCTAACACTGAAGCTTTCTTT. It codes for CASSTHGTANTEAFF.

The chain couples TRBV30 to TRBJ1-4, with a weak D call TRBD1 (6 bases). The germline V gene has CDR1 GTSNPN and CDR2 SVGIG (reference sequence). The length of the CDR3 is 13 residues. V dropped 5 bases and J dropped 8 bases, with 15 bases sitting between them. The CDR3 DNA follows: TGTGCCTGGCGGCCGGGGGCGAACGAAAAACTGTTTTTT. Translation: CAWRPGANEKLFF.

This sequence joins TRBV6-2 or TRBV6-3 and TRBJ1-1, with unresolved D. V dropped 0 bases and J dropped 2 bases, with 4 bases sitting between them. This CDR3 contains 13 residues. Germline CDR1 and CDR2: MNHEY and SVGEGT. CDR3 protein: CASSYSTNTEAFF. CDR3 in DNA: TGTGCCAGCAGTTACTCGACTAACACTGAAGCTTTCTTT.

This clone was counted a single time. This chain joins TRBV28 and TRBJ1-2; D is unclear. With 6 bases removed from V and 5 bases from J, the gap between germline ends came to 10 bases. CDR3 length equals 12 residues. Germline V gene sequence: CDR1 MDHEN, CDR2 SYDVKM. CDR3 sequence: CASRPPGYGYTF. Written as DNA, the CDR3 is TGTGCCAGCAGGCCCCCTGGTTATGGCTACACCTTC.

The chain employs TRBV7-9 and TRBJ1-6; no firm D call. The germline gives CDR1 SEHNR, CDR2 FQNEAQ (reference sequence). Between the trimmed V and J ends, which lost 5 bases and 7 bases, there was a span of 18 bases. The CDR3 length is 16 residues. CDR3 sequence reads: CASSPMAGGLNSPLHF. CDR3 DNA sequence: TGTGCCAGCAGCCCTATGGCGGGAGGGTTGAATTCACCCCTCCACTTT.

The rearrangement uses TRBV15 and TRBJ1-5; 11 nucleotides line up with TRBD1. The CDR3 is 14 residues long. Germline V gives CDR1 LNHNV, CDR2 YYDKDF (reference sequence). The trim removed 7 bases at V and 12 bases at J, leaving 11 bases unmatched. DNA for the CDR3: TGTGCCACCAATTCGGGACAGGGGGGAGAGGGCCAGCATTTT. Translating gives CATNSGQGGEGQHF.